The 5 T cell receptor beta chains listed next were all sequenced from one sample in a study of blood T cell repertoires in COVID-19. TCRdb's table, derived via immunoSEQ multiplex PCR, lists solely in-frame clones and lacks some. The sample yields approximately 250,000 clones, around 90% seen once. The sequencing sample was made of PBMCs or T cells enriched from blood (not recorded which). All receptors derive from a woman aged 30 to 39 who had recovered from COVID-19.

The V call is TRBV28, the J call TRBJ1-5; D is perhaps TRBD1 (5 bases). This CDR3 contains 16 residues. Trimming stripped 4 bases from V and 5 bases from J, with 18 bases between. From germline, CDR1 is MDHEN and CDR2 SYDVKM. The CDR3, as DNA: TGTGCCAGCAGTTCACCGGGACTGAGGATATATCAGCCCCAGCATTTT. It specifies CASSSPGLRIYQPQHF.

The CDR3 loop is CASSQVGRLTAFF. The CDR3 DNA follows: TGTGCCAGCAGCCAAGTTGGCAGGTTGACAGCTTTCTTT. This chain joins TRBV14 and TRBJ1-1; D gene unclear. The length of the CDR3 is 13 residues. Germline CDR1 SGHDN, CDR2 FVKESK. V dropped 1 base and J dropped 10 bases, with 13 bases sitting between them.

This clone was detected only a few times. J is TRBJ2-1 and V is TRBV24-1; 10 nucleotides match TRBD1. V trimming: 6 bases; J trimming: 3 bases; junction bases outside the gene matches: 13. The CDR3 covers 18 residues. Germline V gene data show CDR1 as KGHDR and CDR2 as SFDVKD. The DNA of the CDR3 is TGTGCCACCAGTCAGGGACAGGGGAGGGGATCGGGCTACAATGAGCAGTTCTTC. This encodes CATSQGQGRGSGYNEQFF.

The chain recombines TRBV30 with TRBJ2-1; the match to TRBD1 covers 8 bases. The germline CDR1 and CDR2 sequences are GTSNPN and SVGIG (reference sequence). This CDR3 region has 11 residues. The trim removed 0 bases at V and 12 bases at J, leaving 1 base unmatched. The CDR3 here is CAWSVGTGQFF. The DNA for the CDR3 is TGTGCCTGGAGTGTTGGGACAGGGCAGTTCTTC. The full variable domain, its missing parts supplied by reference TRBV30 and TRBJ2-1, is SQTIHQWPATLVQPVGSPLSLECTVEGTSNPNLYWYRQAAGRGLQLLFYSVGIGQISSEVPQNLSASRPQDRQFILSSKKLLLSDSGFYLCAWSVGTGQFFGPGTRLTVL.

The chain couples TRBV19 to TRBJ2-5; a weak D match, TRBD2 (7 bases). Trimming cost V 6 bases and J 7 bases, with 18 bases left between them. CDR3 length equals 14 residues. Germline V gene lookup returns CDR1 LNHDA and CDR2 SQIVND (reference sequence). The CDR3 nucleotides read TGTGCCAGTAGGCTTCCGGGGGGCTCGGGGACCCAGTACTTC. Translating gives CASRLPGGSGTQYF.